The sample holds a few counts of the clone carrying this TCR beta chain. This specimen comes from a study of patients and donors after allogeneic stem cell transplantation. V lost 3 bases, J lost 0 bases, and 6 bases stayed unmatched. The CDR3 runs 16 residues. Germline CDR1 and CDR2: ENHRY and SYGVKD. TCRdb analysed the RT-PCR reads with MiXCR anew, one entry per CDR3 protein. The sample holds under 170,000 distinct CDR3 sequences, about a third seen once. The rearrangement joins TRBV10-3 to TRBJ1-1; 8 bases are shared with TRBD1. This TCR was sampled from a human donor who was either an allogeneic HSCT recipient or a stem cell or donor lymphocyte infusion donor (not recorded which). It is not recorded whose cells these are; they may come from a transplant donor. Sequencing was done on a sample of blood, either unsorted or a sorted T cell fraction (not recorded which). CDR3 protein: CAISDPDRVLNTEAFF. In nucleotides, the CDR3 is TGTGCCATCAGTGACCCGGACAGGGTGCTGAACACTGAAGCTTTCTTT.